Each of the 22 T cell receptor beta chains below was sequenced from the same sample in a study of OX40 agonist ivuxolimab in advanced cancers. Assay used: immunoSEQ multiplex PCR; TCRdb lists only in-frame clones, some missing. The repertoire consists of about 84,000 clones, with 80% to 90% occurring once and the leading ten covering less than 0.2%. The sample in question was CD4+ or CD8+ T cells sorted from blood, obtained in a trial of the OX40 agonist ivuxolimab. The origin of the receptors is an adult with an advanced solid tumor such as melanoma, head and neck, liver or kidney cancer.

This clone appeared a single time. The chain is built from TRBV30 and TRBJ2-6; D possibly corresponds to TRBD2 (6 bases). This CDR3 contains 14 residues. Germline CDR1 is GTSNPN and CDR2 is SVGIG (reference sequence). Trimming pared 5 bases from V and 2 bases from J, leaving 10 bases between. CDR3 protein: CAWASGAGANVLTF. DNA of the CDR3: TGTGCCTGGGCGTCGGGGGCTGGGGCCAACGTCCTGACTTTC.

This clone was seen once. This sequence joins TRBV28 and TRBJ2-3; D possibly corresponds to TRBD2 (5 bases). Germline V lookup: CDR1 MDHEN, CDR2 SYDVKM. The CDR3 runs 17 residues. V lost 7 bases and J 5 bases, leaving 25 bases between the germline ends. The CDR3 DNA reads as TGTGCCAGCACTTCCCTCGGACTCCACCGGGTCGGAGATACGCAGTATTTT. Its protein product is CASTSLGLHRVGDTQYF.

The chain joins TRBV6-6 to TRBJ2-2, with 7 bases identical to TRBD1. Germline-derived CDR1 and CDR2 are MNHNY and SVGAGI (reference sequence). The CDR3 is 14 amino acids. J was trimmed by 4 bases and V by 6 bases; bases with no gene match: 5. CDR3 protein: CASRRDSITGELFF. CDR3 bases: TGTGCCAGCAGGAGGGACAGCATCACCGGGGAGCTGTTTTTT.

This clone was counted a single time. This chain uses TRBV6-1 with TRBJ1-5; perhaps TRBD1 as D (5 bases). V was trimmed by 6 bases and J by 2 bases, leaving 14 bases between them. Germline V gives CDR1 MNHNS, CDR2 SASEGT. The CDR3 runs to 15 residues. DNA of the CDR3: TGTGCCAGCAGGAGGGGAGGGGATGGCAATCAGCCCCAGCATTTT. Its protein is CASRRGGDGNQPQHF.

This chain connects TRBV7-3 to TRBJ2-3; TRBD2 agrees at 13 bases. Germline loops: CDR1 SGHTA, CDR2 FQGTGA. The length of the CDR3 is 16 residues. V trimming: 6 bases; J trimming: 3 bases; junction bases outside the gene matches: 6. CDR3 loop: CASSSTSGRATDTQYF. The CDR3 DNA reads as TGTGCCAGCAGTTCCACTAGCGGGAGGGCGACAGATACGCAGTATTTT.

The rearrangement links TRBV29-1 to TRBJ1-2; D unclear. Per the germline V gene, CDR1 is SQVTM and CDR2 is ANQGSEA. Trimming shortened V by 4 bases and J by 3 bases, and 12 bases separated the two germline ends. The CDR3 consists of 13 residues. CDR3 nucleotides: TGCAGCGTTGTTCGGCAGAGAGACTATGGCTACACCTTC. This gives the protein CSVVRQRDYGYTF.

The chain is built from TRBV27 and TRBJ2-3; 9 nucleotides align to TRBD2. With V trimmed by 4 bases and J by 6 bases, 14 bases remained unmatched. Germline V gene lookup returns CDR1 MNHEY and CDR2 SMNVEV (reference sequence). The CDR3 has 17 amino acids. CDR3 amino acids: CASSSRSGLAPPDTQYF. The CDR3 DNA reads TGTGCCAGCAGTTCACGATCGGGACTAGCCCCCCCCGATACGCAGTATTTT.

The V call is TRBV18, the J call TRBJ2-3; the match to TRBD2 covers 7 bases. This CDR3 has 17 amino acids. The V gene's germline CDR1 is KGHSH and CDR2 LQKENI. The junction had 9 bases not matched to a gene; V was cut back by 3 bases and J by 0 bases. The CDR3 DNA reads as TGTGCCAGCTCACCCTCGATGGTAGCGGGCAGCACAGATACGCAGTATTTT. It codes for CASSPSMVAGSTDTQYF. The whole variable domain, filled in from reference TRBV18 and TRBJ2-3, reads NAGVMQNPRHLVRRRGQEARLRCSPMKGHSHVYWYRQLPEEGLKFMVYLQKENIIDESGMPKERFSAEFPKEGPSILRIQQVVRGDSAAYFCASSPSMVAGSTDTQYFGPGTRLTVL.

The chain carries TRBV28 and TRBJ1-6, with 7 bases lining up with TRBD1. In germline, CDR1 is MDHEN, CDR2 SYDVKM. CDR3 length: 17 amino acids. J was trimmed by 3 bases and V by 7 bases; bases with no gene match: 12. CDR3 region: CASITQGGEVYNSPLHF. The CDR3 region has the DNA TGTGCCAGCATTACCCAGGGGGGGGAAGTCTATAATTCACCCCTCCACTTT.

Only one count was recorded for this clone. The CDR3 loop is CASSPGTGSDTQYF. The CDR3 DNA follows: TGTGCCAGCAGCCCCGGGACAGGATCCGATACGCAGTATTTT. The V gene is TRBV9, the J gene TRBJ2-3; TRBD1 agrees at 8 bases. After removal of 4 bases from V and 6 bases from J, the junction contained 7 bases not matched to a gene. The CDR3 totals 14 residues. Germline assignment: CDR1 SGDLS and CDR2 YYNGEE.

The J gene is TRBJ2-3, the V gene TRBV28; 7 positions match TRBD2. In germline, CDR1 is MDHEN, CDR2 SYDVKM. The CDR3 length is 16 residues. J lost 0 bases, V lost 6 bases, and 9 bases had no gene match. CDR3 sequence: CASSLGRFTSTDTQYF. In DNA form, the CDR3 reads TGTGCCAGCAGCCTCGGGAGGTTCACTAGCACAGATACGCAGTATTTT.

The V and J genes are TRBV18 and TRBJ2-5; D not resolved. The germline V gene encodes CDR1 KGHSH and CDR2 LQKENI. The CDR3 extends over 11 amino acids. Trimming left V 4 bases short and J 1 base short, with 1 base between. The DNA of the CDR3 is TGTGCCAGCTCACGCCAAGAGACCCAGTACTTC. Residues: CASSRQETQYF. Together with reference TRBV18 and TRBJ2-5, the CDR3 gives the full variable domain: NAGVMQNPRHLVRRRGQEARLRCSPMKGHSHVYWYRQLPEEGLKFMVYLQKENIIDESGMPKERFSAEFPKEGPSILRIQQVVRGDSAAYFCASSRQETQYFGPGTRLLVL.

The gene calls are TRBV11-1 and TRBJ2-2, with no clear D. This CDR3 has 15 residues. The V gene lost 1 base and the J gene lost 1 base, with 7 bases spanning the gap. The germline V gene has CDR1 SGHAT and CDR2 FQDESV (reference sequence). Here the CDR3 reads CASSLERGNTGELFF. For the CDR3, the DNA is TGTGCCAGCAGCTTAGAGCGCGGGAACACCGGGGAGCTGTTTTTT.

This clone was seen once. This rearrangement joins TRBV6-6 to TRBJ1-3, with 10 bases matching TRBD1. The CDR3 contains 15 residues. Germline assignment: CDR1 MNHNY and CDR2 SVGAGI (reference sequence). Trimming at V came to 8 bases and at J to 4 bases, leaving 8 bases not matched to a gene. DNA of the CDR3: TGTGCCAGCGGGGGACAGGGGAGTGGGGGAAACACCATATATTTT. Its translation is CASGGQGSGGNTIYF.

J is TRBJ1-1 and V is TRBV18; a possible D gene is TRBD1 (5 bases). Trimming took off 6 bases at V and 3 bases at J, with 11 bases between the two ends. Germline-derived CDR1 and CDR2 are KGHSH and LQKENI. The CDR3 loop spans 13 amino acids. CDR3: CASSRVGDTEAFF. The CDR3 DNA sequence: TGTGCCAGCTCCAGGGTAGGGGACACTGAAGCTTTCTTT.

The J gene is TRBJ2-2, the V gene TRBV27; D uncertain. Germline V gene sequence: CDR1 MNHEY, CDR2 SMNVEV (reference sequence). V lost 6 bases, J lost 4 bases, and 9 bases lay in between. The CDR3 loop spans 13 amino acids. The CDR3 spells CASSSHSTGELFF. For the CDR3, the DNA is TGTGCCAGCAGCTCCCATTCCACCGGGGAGCTGTTTTTT.

The V call is TRBV7-2, the J call TRBJ1-1; D not certain. Trimming shortened V by 1 base and J by 5 bases, and 11 bases separated the two germline ends. Germline V gene data show CDR1 as SGHTA and CDR2 as FQGNSA. This CDR3 region has 14 residues. The CDR3 here is CASSLVYRGTEAFF. The CDR3 bases are TGTGCCAGCAGCTTAGTTTATCGGGGTACTGAAGCTTTCTTT. Filled out from reference TRBV7-2 and TRBJ1-1, the complete variable domain reads GAGVSQSPSNKVTEKGKDVELRCDPISGHTALYWYRQSLGQGLEFLIYFQGNSAPDKSGLPSDRFSAERTGGSVSTLTIQRTQQEDSAVYLCASSLVYRGTEAFFGQGTRLTVV.

This clone was seen a few times. This chain uses TRBV10-3 with TRBJ2-5, with D tentatively TRBD2 (5 bases). Germline assignment: CDR1 ENHRY and CDR2 SYGVKD. This CDR3 is built from 14 residues. Trimming left V 5 bases short and J 1 base short, with 11 bases between. The chain's CDR3 is CAISYKRSQETQYF. The CDR3 DNA reads as TGTGCCATCAGTTATAAGCGGAGCCAAGAGACCCAGTACTTC.

The chain has TRBV18 and TRBJ1-1, with a tentative D call TRBD1 (5 bases). The CDR3 is made up of 13 amino acids. V was pared by 4 bases and J by 5 bases, with 11 bases between. CDR1 KGHSH and CDR2 LQKENI come from the germline V gene. The DNA for the CDR3 is TGTGCCAGCTCACTACGGGGGGAAACTGAAGCTTTCTTT. Amino acid sequence: CASSLRGETEAFF.

This sequence joins TRBV6-5 and TRBJ2-1; 11 bases match TRBD2. Germline V gene lookup returns CDR1 MNHEY and CDR2 SVGAGI. Germline trimming cut 0 bases from V and 6 bases from J; bases unmatched to any gene: 1. The CDR3 is 15 residues long. DNA of the CDR3: TGTGCCAGCAGTTACTCTAGCGGGAGGGCCAATGAGCAGTTCTTC. It is translated as CASSYSSGRANEQFF.

The chain carries TRBV7-9 and TRBJ1-5; the D is unclear. V was shortened by 5 bases and J by 7 bases, with 15 bases between the two germline ends. This CDR3 contains 14 residues. Germline V gene sequence: CDR1 SEHNR, CDR2 FQNEAQ (reference sequence). The CDR3 is CASSPREGHQPQHF. The CDR3 DNA reads TGTGCCAGCAGCCCGAGGGAGGGTCACCAGCCCCAGCATTTT.

V usage is TRBV12-5 and J usage is TRBJ2-7; D is uncertain. The CDR3 length is 12 residues. Trimming left V 2 bases short and J 4 bases short, with 6 bases between. The germline gives CDR1 LGHNT, CDR2 FRNRAP. The CDR3 reads CASGLSHYEQYF. For the CDR3, the DNA is TGTGCTAGTGGTTTGTCCCATTACGAGCAGTACTTC.